The clone carrying this T cell receptor beta chain was seen more than once but under ten times. Its antigen remains unidentified. In germline, CDR1 is WNHNN, CDR2 SYGVQD (reference sequence). V shed 6 bases and J shed 1 base, with 9 bases lying between them. The CDR3 contains 13 residues. This sample was included in a study of beta chain features in type 1 diabetes. Study-level points and caveats: When Type 1 diabetes patients were examined, their TCRB CDR3s proved moderately but significantly shorter in all four CD4+ subsets. Insertions were fewer and deletions more numerous at VDJ junctions in type 1 diabetes patients. Patients' naive, central memory and regulatory TCRB repertoires appeared more alike than those of healthy donors. Whether HLA type influences TCRB rearrangement remained unresolved here.

Populations isolated by sorting all had purity greater than 95%. Every bit of the isolated RNA underwent reverse transcription, so sequencing read expressed TCRB transcripts. Using immunoSEQ multiplex PCR, the repertoire was profiled, and TCRdb retains in-frame clones only, with some absent. Of hundreds of thousands of clones listed, roughly 12% are singletons. The rearrangement joins TRBV10-1 to TRBJ1-1; D remains unclear. The sequenced sample consisted of naive CD4+ T cells from blood. This receptor was taken from a man in his late teens or twenties with type 1 diabetes. DNA of the CDR3: TGCGCCAGCAGGGAAGACACGAACACTGAAGCTTTCTTT. It is translated as CASREDTNTEAFF.